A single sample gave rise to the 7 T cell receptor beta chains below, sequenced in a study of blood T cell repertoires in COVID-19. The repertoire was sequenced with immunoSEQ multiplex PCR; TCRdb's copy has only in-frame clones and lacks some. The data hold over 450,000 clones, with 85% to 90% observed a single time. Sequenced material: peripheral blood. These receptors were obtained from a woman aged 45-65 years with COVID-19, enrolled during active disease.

The DNA for the CDR3 is TGTGCCAGCAGCGGGCGGGGAGCCTACAATGAGCAGTTCTTC. This translates into CASSGRGAYNEQFF. The V gene is TRBV9, the J gene TRBJ2-1, with D maybe TRBD2 (6 bases). V was clipped by 3 bases and J by 2 bases, with 9 bases between them. CDR1 is SGDLS, CDR2 YYNGEE, per germline. The CDR3 is 14 residues long.

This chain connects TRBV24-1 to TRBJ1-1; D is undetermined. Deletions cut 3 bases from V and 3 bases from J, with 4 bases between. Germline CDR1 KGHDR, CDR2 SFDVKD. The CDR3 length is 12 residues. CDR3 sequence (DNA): TGTGCCACCAGTGATCCTGACACTGAAGCTTTCTTT. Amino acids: CATSDPDTEAFF.

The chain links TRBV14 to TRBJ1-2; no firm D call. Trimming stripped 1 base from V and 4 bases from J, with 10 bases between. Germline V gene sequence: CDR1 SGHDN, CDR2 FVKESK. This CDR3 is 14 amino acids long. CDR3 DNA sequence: TGTGCCAGCAGCCAAGCGGACTTGGCCTATGGCTACACCTTC. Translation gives CASSQADLAYGYTF.

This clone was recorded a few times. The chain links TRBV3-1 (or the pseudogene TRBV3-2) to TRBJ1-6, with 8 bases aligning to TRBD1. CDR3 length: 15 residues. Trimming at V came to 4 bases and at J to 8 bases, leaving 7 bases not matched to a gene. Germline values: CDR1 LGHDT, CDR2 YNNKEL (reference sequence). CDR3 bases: TGTGCCAGCAGCCGCACCGGGACAGGAGATTCACCCCTCCACTTT. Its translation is CASSRTGTGDSPLHF.

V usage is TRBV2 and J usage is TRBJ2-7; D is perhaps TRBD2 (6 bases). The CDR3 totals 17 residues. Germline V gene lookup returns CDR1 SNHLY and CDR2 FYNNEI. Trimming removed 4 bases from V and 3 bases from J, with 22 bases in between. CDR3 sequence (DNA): TGTGCCAGCAGTGCCCCCTCCGCGGGACGGAGACTCTACGAGCAGTACTTC. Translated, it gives CASSAPSAGRRLYEQYF.

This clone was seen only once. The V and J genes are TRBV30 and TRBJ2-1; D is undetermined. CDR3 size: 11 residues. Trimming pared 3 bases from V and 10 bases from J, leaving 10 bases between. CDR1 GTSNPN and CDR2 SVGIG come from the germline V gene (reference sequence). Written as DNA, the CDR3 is TGTGCCTGGAGCGTCCGACAAGAGCAGTTCTTC. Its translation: CAWSVRQEQFF. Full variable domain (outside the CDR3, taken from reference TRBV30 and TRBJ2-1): SQTIHQWPATLVQPVGSPLSLECTVEGTSNPNLYWYRQAAGRGLQLLFYSVGIGQISSEVPQNLSASRPQDRQFILSSKKLLLSDSGFYLCAWSVRQEQFFGPGTRLTVL.

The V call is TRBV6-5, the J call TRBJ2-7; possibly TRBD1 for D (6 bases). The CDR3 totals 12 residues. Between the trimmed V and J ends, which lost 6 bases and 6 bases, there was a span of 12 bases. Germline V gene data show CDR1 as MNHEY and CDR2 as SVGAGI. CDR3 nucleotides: TGTGCCAGCAGACAGGGCCCTCTCGAGCAGTACTTC. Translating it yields CASRQGPLEQYF.